This TCR beta chain was documented in a study of cytomegalovirus exposure and HLA in healthy donors. PCR primers comprised 60 Vbeta and 13 Jbeta primers. Profiled with immunoSEQ multiplex PCR; TCRdb holds only in-frame clones, not every one. The table lists about 93,000 clones, over 55% of them singletons, with 5.5% to 6% in the top ten. The receptor's source is a boy aged 5-17 years in good health and CMV-seropositive. Sequenced material: PBMCs.

CDR3 protein: CASSQVSGLATPRFSYEQYF. The CDR3 DNA sequence: TGTGCCAGCAGCCAAGTCTCCGGACTAGCGACCCCCCGTTTCTCCTACGAGCAGTACTTC. The chain has TRBV14 and TRBJ2-7; 9 bases map to TRBD2. There are 20 residues in the CDR3. Trimming took 1 base from V and 0 from J; bases not matched to a gene: 16. The V gene's germline CDR1 is SGHDN and CDR2 FVKESK. The full variable domain, in which reference TRBV14 and TRBJ2-7 provide the parts outside the CDR3, is EAGVTQFPSHSVIEKGQTVTLRCDPISGHDNLYWYRRVMGKEIKFLLHFVKESKQDESGMPNNRFLAERTGGTYSTLKVQPAELEDSGVYFCASSQVSGLATPRFSYEQYFGPGTRLTVT.